This note documents a single T cell receptor (beta chain) sequence. Its cognate antigen is unknown. Germline loops: CDR1 GTSNPN, CDR2 SVGIG (reference sequence). The V end was cut by 1 base, the J end by 4 bases, with 13 bases between. This CDR3 has 14 residues. Sequenced by immunoSEQ multiplex PCR; TCRdb stores in-frame clones only, minus some. The sample has around 150,000 clones, around nine tenths seen once. The record originates from a study of T cell responses to AZD1222 COVID-19 vaccine. Study in general: Combined were second doses at about 4 or about 12 weeks.

Notes on the study in general: Spike-specific TCR depth and breadth grew after two AZD1222 doses. The donor group comprised mostly white British people and more females; the analysis possibly underestimated clonal diversity. The peak T cell response came first, and repertoires were sampled only after it.

The clonotype originates from an adult in good health. V and J are TRBV30 and TRBJ2-5; D perhaps matches TRBD1 (5 bases). The sample was peripheral blood, taken on day 0 of AZD1222 vaccination. In DNA form, the CDR3 reads TGTGCCTGGAGTGCTATTCCTACAGGAGAGACCCAGTACTTC. Amino acids: CAWSAIPTGETQYF.